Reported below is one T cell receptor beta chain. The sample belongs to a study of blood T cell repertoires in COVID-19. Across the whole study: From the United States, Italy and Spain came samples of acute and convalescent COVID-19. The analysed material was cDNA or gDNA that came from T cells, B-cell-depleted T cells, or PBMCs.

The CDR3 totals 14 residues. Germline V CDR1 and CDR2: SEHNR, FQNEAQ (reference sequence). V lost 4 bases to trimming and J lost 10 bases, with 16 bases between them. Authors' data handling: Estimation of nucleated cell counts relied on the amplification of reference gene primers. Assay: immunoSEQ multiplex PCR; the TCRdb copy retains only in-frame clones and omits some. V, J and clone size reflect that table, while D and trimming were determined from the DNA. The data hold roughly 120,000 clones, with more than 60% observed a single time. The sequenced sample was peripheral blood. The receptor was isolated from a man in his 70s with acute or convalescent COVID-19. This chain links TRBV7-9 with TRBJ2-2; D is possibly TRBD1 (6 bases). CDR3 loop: CASSYGQTPEELFF. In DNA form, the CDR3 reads TGTGCCAGCAGCTACGGACAGACCCCCGAGGAGCTGTTTTTT.